The 29 T cell receptor beta chains below all came from one sample that was sequenced in a study of blood T cell repertoires in COVID-19 (dated by TCRdb to 2020 to 2022). Library generation was performed with the immunoSEQ multiplex PCR assay. Imported from immuneACCESS, the table was reduced by TCRdb to in-frame sequences with V and J called. These copies leave out some clones; in studies compared against another copy, an unresolved V gene accounts for under half, and the cause of the remainder is not known. A total of under 65,000 clones appear in this sample, 75% to 95% of them only once. The top ten hold around a tenth of the sample. Sequences were obtained from peripheral blood. The origin of the receptors is a woman older than 75 with active COVID-19.

This clone was counted between two and nine times. The genes are TRBV6-4 and TRBJ1-5; D call uncertain. CDR1 MRHNA and CDR2 SNTAGT come from the germline V gene. This CDR3 comprises 14 residues. V lost 10 bases and J 2 bases, leaving 15 bases between the germline ends. The chain's CDR3 is CATSGRRGNQPQHF. CDR3 in DNA: TGTGCCACCTCGGGCAGGAGGGGCAATCAGCCCCAGCATTTT.

This clone turned up a few times. V and J are TRBV28 and TRBJ2-1, with D possibly TRBD2 on 6 matching bases. V dropped 6 bases and J dropped 0 bases, with 15 bases sitting between them. The CDR3 totals 16 residues. Germline V gene data show CDR1 as MDHEN and CDR2 as SYDVKM. CDR3 loop: CASRLEAGSSYNEQFF. The CDR3 DNA follows: TGTGCCAGCAGGTTAGAAGCGGGTAGCTCCTACAATGAGCAGTTCTTC.

V usage is TRBV28 and J usage is TRBJ2-2; 9 bases align to TRBD1. The ends lost 3 bases at V and 6 bases at J; junction bases unmatched: 5. The CDR3 has 15 amino acids. The germline CDR1 and CDR2 sequences are MDHEN and SYDVKM. The CDR3 region has the DNA TGTGCCAGCAGTTTTCCGGGACAGGGCTCCGGGGAGCTGTTTTTT. Translation gives CASSFPGQGSGELFF. Together with reference TRBV28 and TRBJ2-2, the CDR3 gives the full variable domain: DVKVTQSSRYLVKRTGEKVFLECVQDMDHENMFWYRQDPGLGLRLIYFSYDVKMKEKGDIPEGYSVSREKKERFSLILESASTNQTSMYLCASSFPGQGSGELFFGEGSRLTVL.

The chain joins TRBV2 to TRBJ2-5; 13 nucleotides align to TRBD2. The CDR3 totals 15 residues. Germline assignment: CDR1 SNHLY and CDR2 FYNNEI. Unmatched junction bases numbered 11, after V lost 7 bases and J lost 9 bases. CDR3 amino acids: CASTAGTSGVQAQYF. CDR3 nucleotide sequence: TGTGCCAGCACCGCCGGGACTAGCGGGGTACAGGCCCAGTACTTC.

The V call is TRBV29-1, the J call TRBJ2-2, with 8 bases aligning to TRBD1. Trimming took 3 bases from V and 6 from J; bases not matched to a gene: 3. The CDR3 totals 13 residues. The V gene's germline CDR1 is SQVTM and CDR2 ANQGSEA. The CDR3 DNA reads TGCAGCGTTGAGGTCAGGGGGCCCGGGGAGCTGTTTTTT. The encoded protein is CSVEVRGPGELFF.

The genes are TRBV27 and TRBJ2-6; D may be TRBD1 (5 bases). This CDR3 is 18 amino acids long. Trimming cost V 2 bases and J 2 bases, with 16 bases left between them. Germline CDR1 MNHEY, CDR2 SMNVEV (reference sequence). The CDR3 DNA follows: TGTGCCAGCAGTTTACTCCCCAGGGCTTCGACTGGGGCCAACGTCCTGACTTTC. Amino acids: CASSLLPRASTGANVLTF.

The chain couples TRBV6-2 or TRBV6-3 to TRBJ2-3, with TRBD2 matching over 11 bases. V was clipped by 2 bases and J by 3 bases; unmatched bases: 10. Germline V gene sequence: CDR1 MNHEY, CDR2 SVGEGT. This CDR3 is built from 18 residues. The CDR3: CASSYSSLAGGETDTQYF. CDR3 coding DNA: TGTGCCAGCAGTTACAGTAGCCTAGCGGGGGGAGAAACAGATACGCAGTATTTT.

This chain links TRBV15 with TRBJ1-2; D might be TRBD1 (5 bases). The CDR3 extends over 17 amino acids. Trimming stripped 0 bases from V and 1 base from J, with 15 bases between. Germline V lookup: CDR1 LNHNV, CDR2 YYDKDF (reference sequence). CDR3 DNA sequence: TGTGCCACCAGCAGAGATTGGGGCCCAGGGATTAACTATGGCTACACCTTC. The encoded protein is CATSRDWGPGINYGYTF. Full variable domain (rest looked up from reference TRBV15 and TRBJ1-2): DAMVIQNPRYQVTQFGKPVTLSCSQTLNHNVMYWYQQKSSQAPKLLFHYYDKDFNNEADTPDNFQSRRPNTSFCFLDIRSPGLGDTAMYLCATSRDWGPGINYGYTFGSGTRLTVV.

This clone was seen a handful of times. The chain carries TRBV2 and TRBJ1-6; 7 bases match TRBD1. V shed 9 bases and J 0 bases; nucleotides not matched to a gene: 2. The V gene's germline CDR1 is SNHLY and CDR2 FYNNEI. There are 14 residues in the CDR3. CDR3 residues: CASTGASYNSPLHF. DNA for the CDR3: TGTGCCAGTACAGGGGCCTCCTATAATTCACCCCTCCACTTT.

The chain joins TRBV10-3 to TRBJ1-1; D is uncertain. The V gene's germline CDR1 is ENHRY and CDR2 SYGVKD. The CDR3 spans 12 residues. V was pared by 6 bases and J by 2 bases, with 7 bases between. For the CDR3, the DNA is TGTGCCATCAGGCACCTAAACACTGAAGCTTTCTTT. Amino acid sequence: CAIRHLNTEAFF.

This chain connects TRBV7-2 to TRBJ1-4, with TRBD1 matching over 7 bases. Trimming took 5 bases from V and 11 from J; bases not matched to a gene: 14. The germline V gene has CDR1 SGHTA and CDR2 FQGNSA. This CDR3 contains 15 residues. Here the CDR3 reads CASSDTGTVMKKLFF. The CDR3 DNA is TGTGCCAGCAGCGATACCGGGACAGTAATGAAGAAACTGTTTTTT.

The CDR3 DNA reads as TGTGCCAGCAGTCCGTTCTACGAGCAGTACTTC. Its protein is CASSPFYEQYF. This sequence joins TRBV28 and TRBJ2-7; D ambiguous. V lost 5 bases, J lost 3 bases, and 5 bases lay in between. The germline V gene encodes CDR1 MDHEN and CDR2 SYDVKM. The length of the CDR3 is 11 residues.

This clone came up once. V and J are TRBV3-1 (or the pseudogene TRBV3-2) and TRBJ1-2; D uncertain. This CDR3 contains 13 residues. Germline V gives CDR1 LGHDT, CDR2 YNNKEL (reference sequence). V was clipped by 4 bases and J by 8 bases, with 14 bases between them. For the CDR3, the DNA is TGTGCCAGCAGCCCCTCGACAACCTACGGCTACACCTTC. Translation: CASSPSTTYGYTF.

This chain's CDR3 is CASSPWTEMPDNEQFF. CDR3 in DNA: TGCGCCAGCAGCCCATGGACAGAGATGCCGGACAATGAGCAGTTCTTC. The J gene is TRBJ2-1, the V gene TRBV5-1; D is possibly TRBD1 (6 bases). CDR1 is SGHRS and CDR2 is YFSETQ in the germline V gene. V was shortened by 4 bases and J by 5 bases, with 19 bases between the two germline ends. The CDR3 sequence is 16 residues long.

The V and J genes are TRBV6-1 and TRBJ2-7; TRBD1 aligns across 10 bases. V was clipped by 1 base and J by 0 bases; unmatched bases: 6. This CDR3 contains 17 residues. Germline assignment: CDR1 MNHNS and CDR2 SASEGT. CDR3: CASSEGPGQGVSYEQYF. Here the CDR3 DNA reads TGTGCCAGCAGTGAAGGACCCGGACAGGGGGTCTCCTACGAGCAGTACTTC.

The chain is built from TRBV5-1 and TRBJ1-1; D perhaps matches TRBD1 (5 bases). V was pared by 3 bases and J by 1 base, with 13 bases between. CDR1 is SGHRS, CDR2 YFSETQ, per germline. The CDR3 runs to 15 residues. CDR3 loop: CASSWRLGGNTEAFF. Here the CDR3 DNA reads TGCGCCAGCAGCTGGCGCTTGGGGGGGAACACTGAAGCTTTCTTT.

This clone appeared a single time. The chain has TRBV2 and TRBJ2-3, with 11 bases identical to TRBD1. Germline V gene data show CDR1 as SNHLY and CDR2 as FYNNEI. This CDR3 region has 16 residues. The V gene end was trimmed by 3 bases and the J gene end by 4 bases; junction bases not matched to a gene: 6. CDR3 DNA: TGTGCCAGCAGTGAGGGCCGGGACAGGGGGGCAGATACGCAGTATTTT. It encodes CASSEGRDRGADTQYF.

This clone was seen only once. The rearrangement links TRBV14 to TRBJ1-5, with D possibly matching TRBD1 (6 bases). CDR3 length: 13 amino acids. V was trimmed by 4 bases and J by 5 bases, leaving 9 bases between them. Germline CDR1 is SGHDN and CDR2 is FVKESK. CDR3 amino acids: CASSRGQHQPQHF. In nucleotides, the CDR3 is TGTGCCAGCAGCCGGGGGCAGCATCAGCCCCAGCATTTT.

This chain connects TRBV20-1 to TRBJ2-5, with 7 positions matching TRBD1. Trimming cost V 3 bases and J 5 bases; bases outside gene matches: 9. The CDR3 is made up of 14 amino acids. The V gene's germline CDR1 is DFQATT and CDR2 SNEGSKA (reference sequence). CDR3 protein: CSASRQGLRETQYF. CDR3 nucleotide sequence: TGCAGTGCTAGTAGACAGGGTCTCCGGGAGACCCAGTACTTC.

This clone appeared a single time. J is TRBJ2-1 and V is TRBV24-1, with a tentative D call TRBD2 (6 bases). The germline V and J ends were trimmed by 4 bases and 8 bases, with 20 bases remaining between them. CDR1 is KGHDR and CDR2 is SFDVKD in the germline V gene. The CDR3 is 16 amino acids. CDR3 sequence: CATSESQGGGFDEQFF. In DNA form, the CDR3 reads TGTGCCACCAGTGAGTCTCAGGGAGGTGGCTTTGATGAGCAGTTCTTC.

The rearrangement uses TRBV7-8 and TRBJ2-2, with a tentative D call TRBD1 (7 bases). There are 14 residues in the CDR3. CDR1 is SGHVS and CDR2 is FQNEAQ in the germline V gene. V lost 11 bases and J lost 0, with 13 bases in between. The CDR3 sequence is CACPRGANTGELFF. CDR3 nucleotide sequence: TGTGCCTGCCCCAGGGGGGCGAACACCGGGGAGCTGTTTTTT.

This clone was detected once. The rearrangement uses TRBV6-5 and TRBJ2-1, with D hard to call. Deletions cut 0 bases from V and 8 bases from J, with 11 bases between. Germline assignment: CDR1 MNHEY and CDR2 SVGAGI. This CDR3 has 14 residues. DNA for the CDR3: TGTGCCAGCAGTTACTCGTCGGGTCCCGATGAGCAGTTCTTC. Protein product: CASSYSSGPDEQFF.

This clone was recorded once. V is TRBV5-1 and J is TRBJ1-2; D not certain. The length of the CDR3 is 11 residues. Trimming took 3 bases from V and 8 from J, leaving 8 bases between them. Germline CDR1 and CDR2: SGHRS and YFSETQ. The CDR3 bases are TGCGCCAGCAGCTCTTCTCGGGGCTACACCTTC. Translation: CASSSSRGYTF.

The chain carries TRBV5-6 and TRBJ2-2, with 7 nucleotides matching TRBD2. J gave up 1 base and V 0 bases, and 3 bases lay outside the gene matches. The V gene's germline CDR1 is SGHDT and CDR2 YYEEEE. The CDR3 extends over 16 amino acids. The DNA of the CDR3 is TGTGCCAGCAGCTTGGTGGCTAGCGGGAACACCGGGGAGCTGTTTTTT. It encodes CASSLVASGNTGELFF. Drawing the rest from reference TRBV5-6 and TRBJ2-2, the complete variable domain is DAGVTQSPTHLIKTRGQQVTLRCSPKSGHDTVSWYQQALGQGPQFIFQYYEEEERQRGNFPDRFSGHQFPNYSSELNVNALLLGDSALYLCASSLVASGNTGELFFGEGSRLTVL.

This chain connects TRBV21-1 to TRBJ1-3; the D call of TRBD1 is as the table states it, not checked on the DNA. TRBV21-1 counts as a pseudogene. The CDR3 has 20 residues. CDR3 in amino acids: CASSKARQGPEGLYLDTIYF. Here the CDR3 DNA reads TGTGCCAGCAGCAAAGCCCGACAGGGTCCGGAGGGTTTGTACCTAGACACCATATATTTT.

The chain uses TRBV11-2 and TRBJ2-5, with TRBD2 matching over 8 bases. The CDR3 length is 12 residues. J gave up 10 bases and V 5 bases, and 6 bases lay outside the gene matches. Germline-derived CDR1 and CDR2 are SGHAT and FQNNGV. The CDR3 here is CASSRHSGSQYF. The CDR3 nucleotides are TGTGCCAGCAGCCGGCACAGCGGGAGCCAGTACTTC.

The chain employs TRBV3-1 (or the pseudogene TRBV3-2) and TRBJ2-2; TRBD1 matches at 7 bases. The CDR3 consists of 14 residues. Germline trimming cut 4 bases from V and 6 bases from J; bases unmatched to any gene: 5. From germline, CDR1 is LGHDT and CDR2 YNNKEL (reference sequence). This CDR3 is CASSPTGDAGELFF. The CDR3 DNA follows: TGTGCCAGCAGCCCAACAGGGGACGCCGGGGAGCTGTTTTTT.

The V gene is TRBV5-1, the J gene TRBJ1-6; tentative D call: TRBD1 (5 bases). Germline CDR1 and CDR2: SGHRS and YFSETQ. This CDR3 has 16 amino acids. V dropped 4 bases and J dropped 0 bases, with 11 bases sitting between them. In DNA, the CDR3 is TGCGCCAGCAGCGTGGACGGGGGCTCCTATAATTCACCCCTCCACTTT. Translated: CASSVDGGSYNSPLHF.

This chain uses TRBV19 with TRBJ1-1; maybe TRBD1 (6 bases). Germline CDR1 and CDR2: LNHDA and SQIVND (reference sequence). Deletions cut 6 bases from V and 3 bases from J, with 11 bases between. This CDR3 has 13 residues. In DNA, the CDR3 is TGTGCCAGTAGCGAGGGGGGGTACACTGAAGCTTTCTTT. This codes for CASSEGGYTEAFF. The entire variable domain, with the rest obtained from reference TRBV19 and TRBJ1-1, is as follows: DGGITQSPKYLFRKEGQNVTLSCEQNLNHDAMYWYRQDPGQGLRLIYYSQIVNDFQKGDIAEGYSVSREKKESFPLTVTSAQKNPTAFYLCASSEGGYTEAFFGQGTRLTVV.